This TCR beta chain was retrieved from a study of cytomegalovirus exposure and HLA in healthy donors. The V gene end was trimmed by 0 bases and the J gene end by 4 bases; junction bases not matched to a gene: 8. Per germline, CDR1 SGHDN and CDR2 FVKESK. This CDR3 region has 18 residues. This PCR relied on a set of 60 Vbeta primers and 13 Jbeta primers. Generated by immunoSEQ multiplex PCR, the TCRdb table keeps only in-frame clones and is missing some. The repertoire has about 94,000 clones, 50% to 75% of them found once; the top ten carry 3.9%. The rearrangement joins TRBV14 to TRBJ2-3, with 12 bases aligning to TRBD2. Input material: PBMCs. This clonotype was obtained from a man aged 25 to 40 in good health and CMV-seronegative. This CDR3 is CASSQDYLAGGPSDTQYF. The DNA of the CDR3 is TGTGCCAGCAGCCAAGACTATCTAGCGGGAGGGCCCTCAGATACGCAGTATTTT.